These T cell receptor beta chains were read from a single sample in a study of blood T cell repertoires in COVID-19. Data came from immunoSEQ multiplex PCR; TCRdb stores just in-frame clones and leaves some out. The repertoire has some 97,000 clones, around four fifths of them found once; the top ten carry 12%. The sequenced material came from peripheral blood. The source is a woman in her seventies with acute or convalescent COVID-19. Both conserved end residues are part of each CDR3. The D gene is left open where the match is weak. Not all rows give a size; the values are once, few, many and, for expanded clones, a class.

CDR3	DNA	length	size	V	D	J
CAWSPGVMGQETQYF	TGTGCCTGGAGTCCAGGGGTAATGGGGCAAGAGACCCAGTACTTC	15	.	TRBV30	.	TRBJ2-5
CAWGSNGGNSPLHF	TGTGCCTGGGGATCAAACGGTGGTAATTCACCCCTCCACTTT	14	.	TRBV30	.	TRBJ1-6
CASIGREVGFKNQPQHF	TGTGCCAGTATCGGACGGGAGGTCGGGTTCAAGAATCAGCCCCAGCATTTT	17	.	TRBV19	.	TRBJ1-5
CASRPDSYQPQHF	TGTGCCAGCAGACCCGACAGTTATCAGCCCCAGCATTTT	13	.	TRBV6-5	.	TRBJ1-5
CASSPQRRDQPQHF	TGTGCCAGTAGTCCCCAGCGGAGGGATCAGCCCCAGCATTTT	14	.	TRBV19	.	TRBJ1-5
CASSPGSGYTF	TGTGCCAGTAGCCCGGGGTCAGGCTACACCTTC	11	.	TRBV19	.	TRBJ1-2
CAILRGLDYGYTF	TGTGCCATCCTCAGGGGGTTAGACTATGGCTACACCTTC	13	.	TRBV12-3/TRBV12-4	TRBD1	TRBJ1-2
CASSRTGRVGAFF	TGTGCCAGCAGTAGGACAGGGAGGGTTGGAGCTTTCTTT	13	.	TRBV12-3/TRBV12-4	TRBD1	TRBJ1-1
CASRNDRNTEAFF	TGCGCCAGCAGGAATGACAGGAACACTGAAGCTTTCTTT	13	once	TRBV5-1	.	TRBJ1-1
CAISEILAGGETQYF	TGTGCCATCAGTGAGATTTTAGCGGGGGGAGAGACCCAGTACTTC	15	.	TRBV10-3	TRBD2	TRBJ2-5
CSASPGTAIRAEAFF	TGCAGTGCTAGTCCCGGGACAGCAATCCGGGCTGAAGCTTTCTTT	15	few	TRBV20-1	TRBD1	TRBJ1-1
CASILGDYSNQPQHF	TGTGCCAGTATACTCGGGGATTATAGCAATCAGCCCCAGCATTTT	15	.	TRBV6-5	.	TRBJ1-5
CASSSLQGVSYGYTF	TGTGCCAGCAGCTCTCTACAGGGCGTAAGCTATGGCTACACCTTC	15	.	TRBV4-2	.	TRBJ1-2
CAWSVTGDQPQHF	TGTGCCTGGAGTGTGACAGGGGATCAGCCCCAGCATTTT	13	.	TRBV30	TRBD1	TRBJ1-5
CASSPAGAYEQYF	TGTGCCAGCAGCCCGGCCGGGGCCTACGAGCAGTACTTC	13	.	TRBV5-4	.	TRBJ2-7